These 8 T cell receptor beta chains were sequenced from one sample in a study of blood T cell repertoires in COVID-19. TCRdb's table, derived via immunoSEQ multiplex PCR, lists solely in-frame clones and lacks some. The sample has about 150,000 clones, roughly 86% seen once. What was sequenced was peripheral blood. The receptors shown here come from a human donor with acute or convalescent COVID-19. The donor label of this sample is uncertain.

The J gene is TRBJ1-4, the V gene TRBV6-1; D gene ambiguous. This CDR3 has 13 amino acids. Trimming took off 3 bases at V and 7 bases at J, with 9 bases between the two ends. The germline CDR1 and CDR2 sequences are MNHNS and SASEGT. CDR3 in DNA: TGTGCCAGCAGTGAGCGGCGGTTTGAAAAACTGTTTTTT. Protein sequence: CASSERRFEKLFF.

The chain uses TRBV30 and TRBJ1-6; D call uncertain. Trimming removed 3 bases from V and 4 bases from J, with 4 bases in between. Germline V gene data show CDR1 as GTSNPN and CDR2 as SVGIG (reference sequence). The CDR3 consists of 12 residues. CDR3: CAWRQYNSPLHF. CDR3 coding DNA: TGTGCCTGGAGGCAGTATAATTCACCCCTCCACTTT.

This rearrangement joins TRBV7-2 to TRBJ1-4; unclear D gene. The germline V gene encodes CDR1 SGHTA and CDR2 FQGNSA. Deletions cut 5 bases from V and 4 bases from J, with 14 bases between. The CDR3 length is 15 residues. The CDR3 is CASSQEGTLNEKLFF. In nucleotides, the CDR3 is TGTGCCAGCAGCCAGGAGGGCACCCTTAATGAAAAACTGTTTTTT.

V and J are TRBV3-1 (or the pseudogene TRBV3-2) and TRBJ1-6, with TRBD1 as a possible D gene (6 bases). This CDR3 contains 14 residues. Looked up from germline, CDR1 is LGHDT and CDR2 is YNNKEL (reference sequence). With 4 bases removed from V and 10 bases from J, the gap between germline ends came to 14 bases. The CDR3 sequence: CASSPFQQGSPLHF. The CDR3 DNA sequence: TGTGCCAGCAGCCCATTTCAGCAGGGGTCACCCCTCCACTTT.

As DNA, the CDR3 is TGTGCCAGCATTAAGGGGGGGATGAACACTGAAGCTTTCTTT. Its translation: CASIKGGMNTEAFF. The chain joins TRBV6-5 to TRBJ1-1; possible D gene TRBD1, 6 bases. CDR1 and CDR2 (germline): MNHEY, SVGAGI. The CDR3 loop spans 14 amino acids. Trimming removed 7 bases from V and 0 bases from J, with 12 bases in between.

The V gene is TRBV5-1, the J gene TRBJ1-1; 7 bases agree with TRBD1. V was clipped by 3 bases and J by 3 bases; unmatched bases: 8. From germline, CDR1 is SGHRS and CDR2 YFSETQ. The CDR3 is 15 amino acids. CDR3 coding DNA: TGCGCCAGCAGCTCACGACAGGGTTTGGACACTGAAGCTTTCTTT. Translating gives CASSSRQGLDTEAFF. Supplemented by reference TRBV5-1 and TRBJ1-1, the full variable domain reads KAGVTQTPRYLIKTRGQQVTLSCSPISGHRSVSWYQQTPGQGLQFLFEYFSETQRNKGNFPGRFSGRQFSNSRSEMNVSTLELGDSALYLCASSSRQGLDTEAFFGQGTRLTVV.

The chain recombines TRBV7-9 with TRBJ1-1; weak D call: TRBD1 (6 bases). V lost 2 bases and J 8 bases, leaving 12 bases between the germline ends. Germline CDR1 reads SEHNR; CDR2 reads FQNEAQ (reference sequence). The CDR3 length is 13 residues. Here the CDR3 DNA reads TGTGCCAGCAGCTTATCCCTTACAGGGGAAGCTTTCTTT. Translating gives CASSLSLTGEAFF.

The J gene is TRBJ2-1, the V gene TRBV10-3, with 11 positions matching TRBD1. The CDR3 sequence is 14 residues long. The germline V gene encodes CDR1 ENHRY and CDR2 SYGVKD. J gave up 7 bases and V 8 bases, and 7 bases lay outside the gene matches. The CDR3 loop is CAISGQGARNEQFF. Written as DNA, the CDR3 is TGTGCCATCTCCGGACAGGGGGCGAGGAATGAGCAGTTCTTC.